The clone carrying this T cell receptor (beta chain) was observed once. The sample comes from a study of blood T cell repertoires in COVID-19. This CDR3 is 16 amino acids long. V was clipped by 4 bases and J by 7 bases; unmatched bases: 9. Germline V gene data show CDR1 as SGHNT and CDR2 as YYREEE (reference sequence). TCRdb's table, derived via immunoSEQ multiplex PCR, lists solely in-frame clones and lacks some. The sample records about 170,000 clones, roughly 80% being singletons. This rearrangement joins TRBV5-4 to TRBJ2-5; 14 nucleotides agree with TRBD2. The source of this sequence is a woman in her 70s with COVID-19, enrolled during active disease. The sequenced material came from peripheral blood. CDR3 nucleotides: TGTGCCAGCAGCCCCGACCCCGGACTAGCGGGGGGGACCCAGTACTTC. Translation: CASSPDPGLAGGTQYF. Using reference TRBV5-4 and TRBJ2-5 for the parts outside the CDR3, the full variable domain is ETGVTQSPTHLIKTRGQQVTLRCSSQSGHNTVSWYQQALGQGPQFIFQYYREEENGRGNFPPRFSGLQFPNYSSELNVNALELDDSALYLCASSPDPGLAGGTQYFGPGTRLLVL.